Given below is one T cell receptor (beta chain) in context. Profiling relied on immunoSEQ multiplex PCR, and the TCRdb table lists in-frame clones only, not all of them. Of 50,000 to 65,000 clones detected, about nine tenths appear once; the ten largest clones hold 6% to 7.5%. The sample originates from a study of T cell changes during pregnancy in multiple sclerosis. CDR3 size: 15 residues. Germline V CDR1 and CDR2: GTSNPN, SVGIG (reference sequence). V lost 2 bases and J 7 bases, leaving 20 bases between the germline ends. The rearrangement uses TRBV30 and TRBJ1-2; D perhaps matches TRBD1 (6 bases). The source is a female donor in good health, enrolled as a control in a pregnancy study. This sample comprised peripheral blood, obtained in the third trimester of pregnancy. This chain's CDR3 is CAWSPRGVFPGGYTF. The DNA of the CDR3 is TGTGCCTGGAGTCCCAGGGGAGTTTTCCCCGGTGGCTACACCTTC.